The 20 T cell receptor beta chains in this list originate from one sample, sequenced in a study of blood T cell repertoires in COVID-19. The assay was immunoSEQ multiplex PCR, and TCRdb's table has in-frame clones only and misses some. Of around 300,000 clones listed, roughly 90% are singletons. Sequenced material: peripheral blood. These receptors originate from a woman aged 25 to 39 with COVID-19, enrolled during active disease.

The genes are TRBV29-1 and TRBJ1-3; maybe TRBD1 (5 bases). Trimming shortened V by 5 bases and J by 3 bases, and 14 bases separated the two germline ends. There are 14 residues in the CDR3. Germline values: CDR1 SQVTM, CDR2 ANQGSEA. The CDR3 loop reads CSVLLDSVGNTIYF. CDR3 nucleotides: TGCAGCGTTCTATTAGACAGCGTTGGAAACACCATATATTTT.

This chain uses TRBV7-9 with TRBJ1-1; D may be TRBD1 (5 bases). CDR3 length: 14 amino acids. Trimming left V 2 bases short and J 6 bases short, with 13 bases between. Germline CDR1 is SEHNR and CDR2 is FQNEAQ (reference sequence). This chain's CDR3 is CASSLSGGPSEAFF. In DNA, the CDR3 is TGTGCCAGCAGCTTATCGGGGGGACCCTCTGAAGCTTTCTTT.

The rearrangement joins TRBV6-6 to TRBJ1-3; TRBD1 matches at 7 bases. The CDR3 runs 16 residues. The ends lost 7 bases at V and 0 bases at J; junction bases unmatched: 9. Germline V gene data show CDR1 as MNHNY and CDR2 as SVGAGI (reference sequence). The DNA of the CDR3 is TGTGCCAGCACCGGGGACAGTCCCTTCTCTGGAAACACCATATATTTT. Its protein product is CASTGDSPFSGNTIYF.

This rearrangement joins TRBV25-1 to TRBJ1-1, with a possible D match to TRBD1 (5 bases). Germline lookup yields CDR1 MGHDK and CDR2 SYGVNS. V dropped 6 bases and J dropped 5 bases, with 10 bases sitting between them. CDR3 length: 12 amino acids. The CDR3 is CASRGLETEAFF. DNA for the CDR3: TGTGCCAGCAGGGGGCTAGAGACTGAAGCTTTCTTT.

The rearrangement uses TRBV28 and TRBJ2-5; 12 bases are a match to TRBD1. The CDR3 is 17 amino acids. Germline V gene sequence: CDR1 MDHEN, CDR2 SYDVKM. V gave up 5 bases and J gave up 1 base; unmatched junction bases: 8. Written as DNA, the CDR3 is TGTGCCAGCAGTAATCCAGGGGACAGGGGGCGCCAAGAGACCCAGTACTTC. Protein: CASSNPGDRGRQETQYF.

This clone is a singleton in its sample. The chain is built from TRBV5-1 and TRBJ1-5; no clear D gene. Germline CDR1 and CDR2: SGHRS and YFSETQ. V dropped 0 bases and J dropped 4 bases, with 8 bases sitting between them. This CDR3 region has 14 residues. CDR3 amino acids: CASSLVPDNQPQHF. The CDR3 bases are TGCGCCAGCAGCTTGGTGCCAGATAATCAGCCCCAGCATTTT.

This chain joins TRBV10-3 and TRBJ1-2; TRBD1 might be the D (5 bases). CDR1 ENHRY and CDR2 SYGVKD come from the germline V gene. Deletions cut 4 bases from V and 8 bases from J, with 11 bases between. This CDR3 comprises 12 residues. Here the CDR3 reads CAISVSGEGYTF. The CDR3 DNA is TGTGCCATCAGTGTATCGGGGGAAGGCTACACCTTC.

The rearrangement uses TRBV27 and TRBJ2-3; 8 bases are a match to TRBD2. The CDR3 totals 16 residues. The V gene's germline CDR1 is MNHEY and CDR2 SMNVEV (reference sequence). With V trimmed by 7 bases and J by 8 bases, 17 bases remained unmatched. The CDR3 DNA follows: TGTGCCAGCACCCCGACAGGTCATAGCGGGAAGGGTACGCAGTATTTT. This translates into CASTPTGHSGKGTQYF.

This clone occurred once. The chain has TRBV3-1 (or the pseudogene TRBV3-2) and TRBJ1-4, with TRBD1 matching over 7 bases. V lost 3 bases, J lost 0 bases, and 7 bases stayed unmatched. In germline, CDR1 is LGHDT, CDR2 YNNKEL (reference sequence). The CDR3 has 17 residues. The CDR3 loop is CASSQRGQGATNEKLFF. CDR3 nucleotide sequence: TGTGCCAGCAGCCAGAGGGGCCAGGGGGCAACTAATGAAAAACTGTTTTTT.

This clone was seen once. This chain links TRBV27 with TRBJ2-3; D is unclear. Trimming stripped 4 bases from V and 1 base from J, with 3 bases between. CDR3 size: 12 residues. Germline loops: CDR1 MNHEY, CDR2 SMNVEV (reference sequence). The CDR3 loop reads CASSSRTDTQYF. In DNA, the CDR3 is TGTGCCAGCAGTTCTCGCACAGATACGCAGTATTTT.

This clone was counted between two and nine times. The chain combines TRBV5-1 with TRBJ1-6, with TRBD1 as a possible D gene (6 bases). This CDR3 region has 15 residues. V was cut by 4 bases and J by 10 bases, with 18 bases left in between. Germline assignment: CDR1 SGHRS and CDR2 YFSETQ. For the CDR3, the DNA is TGCGCCAGCAGCCTGCAACAGGGTGAGGAATCACCCCTCCACTTT. Protein sequence: CASSLQQGEESPLHF. Filled out from reference TRBV5-1 and TRBJ1-6, the complete variable domain reads KAGVTQTPRYLIKTRGQQVTLSCSPISGHRSVSWYQQTPGQGLQFLFEYFSETQRNKGNFPGRFSGRQFSNSRSEMNVSTLELGDSALYLCASSLQQGEESPLHFGNGTRLTVT.

The V and J genes are TRBV10-3 and TRBJ2-5; 14 bases line up with TRBD2. V lost 6 bases and J lost 5; bases outside the gene matches: 5. Germline CDR1 reads ENHRY; CDR2 reads SYGVKD. This CDR3 comprises 15 residues. In nucleotides, the CDR3 is TGTGCCATCAGCGCGGGACTAGCGGGAGTTGAGACCCAGTACTTC. As protein: CAISAGLAGVETQYF.

The chain carries TRBV11-2 and TRBJ1-6; 9 nucleotides agree with TRBD1. Per the germline V gene, CDR1 is SGHAT and CDR2 is FQNNGV. With V trimmed by 4 bases and J by 1 base, 5 bases remained unmatched. The length of the CDR3 is 17 residues. The CDR3 reads CASSSRTGVSYNSPLHF. CDR3 bases: TGTGCCAGCAGCTCAAGGACAGGGGTATCCTATAATTCACCCCTCCACTTT.

This clone was seen more than once but under ten times. This chain uses TRBV28 with TRBJ1-1; 8 bases agree with TRBD1. V dropped 1 base and J dropped 7; count of bases not matched to a gene: 11. CDR3 length: 16 residues. Looked up from germline, CDR1 is MDHEN and CDR2 is SYDVKM. CDR3 in amino acids: CASSLSEVVDRGEAFF. The CDR3 DNA follows: TGTGCCAGCAGTTTATCTGAGGTGGTTGACAGGGGTGAAGCTTTCTTT.

This clone appeared once. The rearrangement links TRBV7-9 to TRBJ1-2; 10 bases line up with TRBD1. V trimming: 3 bases; J trimming: 3 bases; junction bases outside the gene matches: 7. Germline V gene data show CDR1 as SEHNR and CDR2 as FQNEAQ (reference sequence). The CDR3 is 16 residues long. CDR3 nucleotides: TGTGCCAGCAGCTTGGGACAGGGGCCGCTTCACTATGGCTACACCTTC. This gives the protein CASSLGQGPLHYGYTF.

The rearrangement joins TRBV12-3 or TRBV12-4 to TRBJ1-5, with no clear D. The CDR3 consists of 13 residues. V was cut by 2 bases and J by 7 bases, with 9 bases left in between. DNA for the CDR3: TGTGCCAGCAGTTTACTGCGGCCCCAGCCCCAGCATTTT. This gives the protein CASSLLRPQPQHF.

The chain employs TRBV29-1 and TRBJ2-3, with TRBD2 identical over 7 bases. J gave up 5 bases and V 6 bases, and 11 bases lay outside the gene matches. The CDR3 is 14 amino acids. Germline V gives CDR1 SQVTM, CDR2 ANQGSEA. As DNA, the CDR3 is TGCAGCGTAGGCGGCGGGAGTAAAGGAGATACGCAGTATTTT. Translation: CSVGGGSKGDTQYF.

The chain is built from TRBV9 and TRBJ1-2; perhaps TRBD1 as D (6 bases). V dropped 3 bases and J dropped 4 bases, with 16 bases sitting between them. In germline, CDR1 is SGDLS, CDR2 YYNGEE. This CDR3 has 15 amino acids. CDR3 loop: CASSGGGGALYGYTF. DNA for the CDR3: TGTGCCAGCAGCGGAGGGGGAGGGGCCCTCTATGGCTACACCTTC.

This clone was seen a handful of times. The chain uses TRBV2 and TRBJ2-3; TRBD2 matches at 7 bases. Germline CDR1 reads SNHLY; CDR2 reads FYNNEI. The CDR3 extends over 14 amino acids. J was trimmed by 1 base and V by 7 bases; bases with no gene match: 5. CDR3 nucleotide sequence: TGTGCCAGCAATAATCGGGGGGGCACAGATACGCAGTATTTT. Translation: CASNNRGGTDTQYF.

V gene TRBV19 combines with J gene TRBJ1-1; 7 bases fit TRBD1. The CDR3 contains 13 residues. Germline V gives CDR1 LNHDA, CDR2 SQIVND (reference sequence). J was trimmed by 5 bases and V by 7 bases; bases with no gene match: 7. The CDR3 DNA is TGTGCCAGTAATGGCAAGGGGGCGACTGAAGCTTTCTTT. Residues: CASNGKGATEAFF.